In its sample, the clone carrying this T cell receptor beta chain was seen many times. Antigen: not known. These data belong to a study of identical twins. The V end lost 8 bases, the J end lost 5 bases, and 12 bases lay between the germline ends. CDR3 length equals 11 residues. The germline V gene encodes CDR1 DFQATT and CDR2 SNEGSKA (reference sequence). Unique molecular identifiers were present on cDNA, and template switching added a universal primer site. TCRdb reprocessed the 5' RACE reads via MiXCR and lists one record per CDR3 protein. This table holds fewer than 250,000 distinct CDR3 sequences, around 8.1% found once. Overall study results and limits: Donors were not followed over many years; analysis was cross-sectional. Low generation-probability sequences were in excess among twin-shared out-of-frame alpha sequences. Beta out-of-frame twin sharing showed a weaker excess.

These same records also appear under a second study, on yellow fever vaccine responses in identical twins.

The V and J genes are TRBV20-1 and TRBJ1-1; unclear D gene. Sequenced: memory (CD45RO+) T cells sorted from blood. This receptor was taken from a woman in her late teens or twenties in good health. CDR3: CSSNPKTEAFF. Written as DNA, the CDR3 is TGCAGTAGTAACCCGAAAACTGAAGCTTTCTTT.